Below are 27 T cell receptor beta chains sequenced from a single sample in a study of T cells in Graves' hyperthyroidism and ophthalmopathy. Researchers took RNA transcripts and amplified the TCR beta CDR3 regions from them. Researchers ran a first-round RT-PCR on the TCR CDR3 using the HTBI primer set. TCRdb re-analysed the multiplex PCR reads in MiXCR, keeping a single row per CDR3 protein. There are hundreds of thousands of distinct CDR3 sequences in the sample; roughly 17% occur only once, and around 4% lies in the top ten. The sequenced sample was blood. These receptors were taken from a woman under 40 with Graves' hyperthyroidism.

This clonotype has ten or more counts. The genes are TRBV6-2 or TRBV6-3 and TRBJ2-1, with 12 bases fitting TRBD2. Germline CDR1 MNHEY, CDR2 SVGEGT. The CDR3 sequence is 15 residues long. V lost 6 bases, J lost 8 bases, and 8 bases stayed unmatched. CDR3 protein: CASRPSGRGGHEQFF. In DNA form, the CDR3 reads TGTGCCAGCAGACCTAGCGGGAGGGGAGGGCATGAGCAGTTCTTC.

This clonotype was found a few times. The V gene is TRBV25-1, the J gene TRBJ2-1; TRBD1 might be the D (6 bases). The CDR3 runs to 13 residues. V was clipped by 8 bases and J by 9 bases, with 17 bases between them. The germline gives CDR1 MGHDK, CDR2 SYGVNS. The CDR3 DNA reads TGTGCCAGCGGTCACAGGGACGGAAGTGAGCAGTTCTTC. Translating gives CASGHRDGSEQFF.

Ten or more counts support this clonotype. The V call is TRBV7-9, the J call TRBJ1-1; no definite D call. V was pared by 5 bases and J by 0 bases, with 13 bases between. Germline CDR1 is SEHNR and CDR2 is FQNEAQ (reference sequence). The CDR3 extends over 15 amino acids. This chain's CDR3 is CASSPGVGLNTEAFF. The DNA of the CDR3 is TGTGCCAGCAGCCCTGGCGTCGGCCTGAACACTGAAGCTTTCTTT.

A few counts support this clonotype. The V gene is TRBV6-6, the J gene TRBJ2-6, with D perhaps TRBD1 (6 bases). Trimming cost V 0 bases and J 4 bases, with 10 bases left between them. From germline, CDR1 is MNHNY and CDR2 SVGAGI (reference sequence). The CDR3 has 16 amino acids. As DNA, the CDR3 is TGTGCCAGCAGTTACTCGACAGGTCCCGGGGCCAACGTCCTGACTTTC. Translated, it gives CASSYSTGPGANVLTF.

This clonotype was recorded only once. The rearrangement joins TRBV5-1 to TRBJ2-7; 7 bases are shared with TRBD1. With V trimmed by 3 bases and J by 3 bases, 3 bases remained unmatched. Germline lookup yields CDR1 SGHRS and CDR2 YFSETQ. The CDR3 covers 13 residues. The CDR3 loop reads CASSSGQHYEQYF. The CDR3 coding sequence is TGCGCCAGCAGCTCGGGACAGCACTACGAGCAGTACTTC.

The rearrangement uses TRBV9 and TRBJ1-2; 10 bases are shared with TRBD1. CDR3 length: 17 amino acids. V shed 4 bases and J 6 bases; nucleotides not matched to a gene: 15. Germline V lookup: CDR1 SGDLS, CDR2 YYNGEE. The CDR3 region is CASSPIRGQGRDNGYTF. The DNA for the CDR3 is TGTGCCAGCAGCCCCATCCGGGGACAGGGGAGAGACAATGGCTACACCTTC. Filled out from reference TRBV9 and TRBJ1-2, the complete variable domain reads DSGVTQTPKHLITATGQRVTLRCSPRSGDLSVYWYQQSLDQGLQFLIQYYNGEERAKGNILERFSAQQFPDLHSELNLSSLELGDSALYFCASSPIRGQGRDNGYTFGSGTRLTVV.

This clonotype was seen more than once but under ten times. This sequence joins TRBV2 and TRBJ1-1; D not resolved. Germline loops: CDR1 SNHLY, CDR2 FYNNEI. The CDR3 runs to 13 residues. V lost 0 bases and J lost 6, with 8 bases in between. The CDR3 DNA is TGTGCCAGCAGTGAAGCGCGAATCTCTGAAGCTTTCTTT. Amino acids: CASSEARISEAFF.

This clonotype was detected ten times or more. CDR3 sequence (DNA): TGTGCCAGCAGGAAAGGACTAGCGGGAGCTGGGGGCTACAATGAGCAGTTCTTC. It is translated as CASRKGLAGAGGYNEQFF. The rearrangement joins TRBV2 to TRBJ2-1; 13 positions agree with TRBD2. Germline CDR1 and CDR2: SNHLY and FYNNEI. Trimming took 6 bases from V and 3 from J; bases not matched to a gene: 11. The CDR3 is 18 amino acids.

This clonotype was seen only a few times. The chain is built from TRBV14 and TRBJ2-2, with D unclear. CDR3 length: 13 residues. Germline V gives CDR1 SGHDN, CDR2 FVKESK. V was clipped by 2 bases and J by 4 bases, with 5 bases between them. The CDR3 nucleotides read TGTGCCAGCAGCCAAATAAGCACCGGGGAGCTGTTTTTT. Amino acids: CASSQISTGELFF.

Worth noting for this clonotype: Given a much more abundant clone one base away, this may be a read error. V gene TRBV18 combines with J gene TRBJ2-7; perhaps TRBD1 as D (5 bases). CDR1 and CDR2 from the germline V gene are KGHSH and LQKENI. The CDR3 runs 13 residues. The CDR3 DNA sequence: TGTGCCAACTCACCACCAGGGACCTACGAGCAGTACTTC. Translated, it gives CANSPPGTYEQYF.

This clonotype was counted many times. The chain joins TRBV30 to TRBJ1-2; D possibly corresponds to TRBD1 (5 bases). V was shortened by 5 bases and J by 4 bases, with 20 bases between the two germline ends. The CDR3 loop spans 15 amino acids. Germline V lookup: CDR1 GTSNPN, CDR2 SVGIG (reference sequence). CDR3: CAWSNNLQELYGYTF. The CDR3 DNA reads as TGTGCCTGGTCTAACAACCTACAGGAGCTCTATGGCTACACCTTC.

This clonotype appeared many times. The chain carries TRBV12-3 or TRBV12-4 and TRBJ2-1; the D gene could be TRBD1 or TRBD2 (5 bases each). With 1 base removed from V and 0 bases from J, the gap between germline ends came to 13 bases. This CDR3 has 17 amino acids. The chain's CDR3 is CASSLGGWDNSYNEQFF. For the CDR3, the DNA is TGTGCCAGCAGTTTAGGGGGGTGGGATAACTCCTACAATGAGCAGTTCTTC.

This clonotype came up many times. This rearrangement joins TRBV29-1 to TRBJ2-3; TRBD2 aligns across 7 bases. The CDR3 has 15 residues. From germline, CDR1 is SQVTM and CDR2 ANQGSEA. V lost 6 bases, J lost 0 bases, and 9 bases stayed unmatched. CDR3 bases: TGCAGCGTGCTCATAGCGGGCACAAGCACAGATACGCAGTATTTT. Translating it yields CSVLIAGTSTDTQYF.

Ten or more counts support this clonotype. The rearrangement uses TRBV28 and TRBJ1-1; D unclear. V was pared by 1 base and J by 0 bases, with 12 bases between. Germline-derived CDR1 and CDR2 are MDHEN and SYDVKM. The CDR3 is 16 residues long. CDR3 in amino acids: CASSLFPSLVNTEAFF. The DNA for the CDR3 is TGTGCCAGCAGTTTATTCCCCTCTTTAGTGAACACTGAAGCTTTCTTT.

The table lists this clonotype with a count of one. Germline and junction disagree at one end, which may indicate a read error. The genes are TRBV6-2 or TRBV6-3 and TRBJ1-2; D is uncertain. The CDR3 extends over 15 amino acids. CDR1 is MNHEY and CDR2 is SVGEGT in the germline V gene. The CDR3 region is CASSLRTAANYDYTF. CDR3 bases: TGTGCCAGCAGTCTTCGGACGGCAGCTAACTATGACTACACCTTC.

This clonotype was counted many times. J is TRBJ2-1 and V is TRBV20-1; 10 bases agree with TRBD2. Trimming cost V 0 bases and J 15 bases; bases outside gene matches: 11. There are 14 residues in the CDR3. Per the germline V gene, CDR1 is DFQATT and CDR2 is SNEGSKA (reference sequence). The CDR3: CSARDSASGSRRFF. The CDR3 DNA follows: TGCAGTGCTAGAGATAGTGCTAGCGGGAGTAGAAGGTTCTTC.

This clonotype appeared a few times. In nucleotides, the CDR3 is TGTGCCAGCAGGTCTAGCGGGAGAGGTTTTAATGAGCAGTTCTTC. Its translation: CASRSSGRGFNEQFF. The J gene is TRBJ2-1, the V gene TRBV6-2 or TRBV6-3; 10 bases line up with TRBD2. The CDR3 runs 15 residues. Germline V CDR1 and CDR2: MNHEY, SVGEGT. V lost 6 bases and J lost 7; bases outside the gene matches: 9.

This clonotype was recorded at least ten times. The chain links TRBV30 to TRBJ2-7; D uncertain. The V gene's germline CDR1 is GTSNPN and CDR2 SVGIG (reference sequence). The CDR3 length is 13 residues. Trimming removed 0 bases at V and 1 base at J, with 7 bases between. The CDR3: CAWSVLLSYEQYF. As DNA, the CDR3 is TGTGCCTGGAGTGTACTACTGTCCTACGAGCAGTACTTC.

This clonotype has a count of ten or more. The chain combines TRBV2 with TRBJ1-1; D call uncertain. V lost 2 bases, J lost 10 bases, and 11 bases lay in between. Germline V gene data show CDR1 as SNHLY and CDR2 as FYNNEI. The CDR3 runs to 12 residues. The CDR3 region is CASSELTERAFF. DNA of the CDR3: TGTGCCAGCAGTGAATTGACGGAGAGAGCTTTCTTT.

This clonotype was found many times. J is TRBJ2-1 and V is TRBV2; D may be TRBD2 (5 bases). The CDR3 spans 15 residues. V was trimmed by 5 bases and J by 8 bases, leaving 19 bases between them. Germline V gene data show CDR1 as SNHLY and CDR2 as FYNNEI. The CDR3 region is CASSTRRGSSDEQFF. As DNA, the CDR3 is TGTGCCAGCAGTACACGCCGAGGGTCATCTGATGAGCAGTTCTTC.

This clonotype showed up many times. The CDR3 region is CASSPRTGSTEAFF. The CDR3 coding sequence is TGTGCCAGCTCACCAAGGACAGGGTCCACTGAAGCTTTCTTT. This chain uses TRBV18 with TRBJ1-1; TRBD1 matches at 8 bases. Germline lookup yields CDR1 KGHSH and CDR2 LQKENI. The CDR3 spans 14 residues. Unmatched junction bases numbered 3, after V lost 2 bases and J lost 4 bases. The whole variable domain, remainder taken from reference TRBV18 and TRBJ1-1, is NAGVMQNPRHLVRRRGQEARLRCSPMKGHSHVYWYRQLPEEGLKFMVYLQKENIIDESGMPKERFSAEFPKEGPSILRIQQVVRGDSAAYFCASSPRTGSTEAFFGQGTRLTVV.

This clonotype appeared a few times. V usage is TRBV6-5 and J usage is TRBJ1-4; TRBD1 matches 8 bases. V was clipped by 2 bases and J by 7 bases; unmatched bases: 6. The CDR3 covers 15 residues. Germline V gene lookup returns CDR1 MNHEY and CDR2 SVGAGI. Here the CDR3 DNA reads TGTGCCAGCAGTTACCCAGGGACAGGACCTGAAAAACTGTTTTTT. Its translation: CASSYPGTGPEKLFF.

The sample holds many counts of this clonotype. This chain connects TRBV7-8 to TRBJ2-7, with TRBD2 matching 8 bases. The CDR3 runs 13 residues. J lost 6 bases, V lost 1 base, and 2 bases had no gene match. Germline V CDR1 and CDR2: SGHVS, FQNEAQ. CDR3 protein: CASSLGLASEQYF. Here the CDR3 DNA reads TGTGCCAGCAGCTTAGGACTAGCGTCCGAGCAGTACTTC. The complete variable domain, with remaining parts taken from reference TRBV7-8 and TRBJ2-7, reads GAGVSQSPRYKVAKRGQDVALRCDPISGHVSLFWYQQALGQGPEFLTYFQNEAQLDKSGLPSDRFFAERPEGSVSTLKIQRTQQEDSAVYLCASSLGLASEQYFGPGTRLTVT.

This clonotype appeared many times. The gene calls are TRBV6-1 and TRBJ2-7; D might be TRBD2 (6 bases). This CDR3 has 15 residues. V shed 4 bases and J shed 0 bases, with 13 bases lying between them. Germline CDR1 reads MNHNS; CDR2 reads SASEGT. The CDR3 loop is CASSGATGSSYEQYF. The CDR3 region has the DNA TGTGCCAGCAGTGGGGCGACCGGGAGCTCCTACGAGCAGTACTTC.

The rearrangement uses TRBV20-1 and TRBJ2-1; 7 bases align to TRBD2. Germline V gene lookup returns CDR1 DFQATT and CDR2 SNEGSKA (reference sequence). The junction had 6 bases not matched to a gene; V was cut back by 0 bases and J by 1 base. The CDR3 has 16 amino acids. In nucleotides, the CDR3 is TGCAGTGCTAGAGATCCGGGGGAGGGATCCTACAATGAGCAGTTCTTC. Translating it yields CSARDPGEGSYNEQFF.

In this sample, this clonotype turned up many times. This sequence joins TRBV2 and TRBJ2-5, with TRBD2 matching 7 bases. V lost 4 bases, J lost 3 bases, and 8 bases stayed unmatched. In germline, CDR1 is SNHLY, CDR2 FYNNEI. The CDR3 contains 15 residues. The CDR3 protein is CASSVPGGSKETQYF. The CDR3 DNA sequence: TGTGCCAGCAGTGTACCTGGCGGGAGTAAAGAGACCCAGTACTTC.

The genes are TRBV5-1 and TRBJ2-1; D is ambiguous. V shed 3 bases and J shed 12 bases, with 13 bases lying between them. Germline V gives CDR1 SGHRS, CDR2 YFSETQ. The CDR3 loop spans 12 amino acids. In DNA form, the CDR3 reads TGCGCCAGCAGCTCAACAACTATAGGGCAGTTCTTC. This sequence encodes CASSSTTIGQFF.